One and the same sample provided the 18 T cell receptor beta chains below, sequenced in a study of cytomegalovirus exposure and HLA in healthy donors. PCR involved 60 Vbeta and 13 Jbeta primers. Method: immunoSEQ multiplex PCR; TCRdb's copy keeps in-frame clones and lacks some. The sample records fewer than 95,000 clones, around 80% being singletons. Sequences were obtained from PBMCs. The origin of the receptors is a man aged 25 to 40 in good health and CMV-seronegative.

The chain links TRBV18 to TRBJ1-1; D is undetermined. This CDR3 has 13 residues. CDR1 and CDR2 (germline): KGHSH, LQKENI. The V end lost 2 bases, the J end lost 0 bases, and 4 bases lay between the germline ends. CDR3 sequence: CASSPEVNTEAFF. The CDR3 coding sequence is TGTGCCAGCTCACCAGAGGTGAACACTGAAGCTTTCTTT.

V is TRBV4-2 and J is TRBJ2-7, with TRBD1 matching 7 bases. This CDR3 is built from 15 residues. Germline CDR1 LGHNA, CDR2 YNFKEQ. The ends lost 2 bases at V and 2 bases at J; junction bases unmatched: 6. In nucleotides, the CDR3 is TGTGCCAGCAGCCAACTGACAGGGATGGCCTACGAGCAGTACTTC. Its translation is CASSQLTGMAYEQYF.

The V gene is TRBV4-3, the J gene TRBJ1-4, with D tentatively TRBD1 (5 bases). Trimming removed 5 bases at V and 7 bases at J, with 17 bases between. The germline CDR1 and CDR2 sequences are LGHNA and YSLEER. The CDR3 sequence is 15 residues long. The CDR3 DNA is TGCGCCAGCAGCAAAGGGGAGGGTTGGGGTGAAAAACTGTTTTTT. It yields the protein CASSKGEGWGEKLFF.

There are a few counts of this clone. The chain recombines TRBV6-1 with TRBJ1-1; 8 bases fit TRBD1. This CDR3 spans 16 amino acids. Germline trimming cut 3 bases from V and 4 bases from J; bases unmatched to any gene: 10. Germline V gives CDR1 MNHNS, CDR2 SASEGT. CDR3 sequence (DNA): TGTGCCAGCAGTGATTGGCAGGGGGCGCGGCCCACTGAAGCTTTCTTT. Amino acids: CASSDWQGARPTEAFF.

The chain couples TRBV5-1 to TRBJ2-1, with 11 bases matching TRBD2. After removal of 6 bases from V and 2 bases from J, the junction contained 4 bases not matched to a gene. The CDR3 consists of 15 residues. The germline gives CDR1 SGHRS, CDR2 YFSETQ. This chain's CDR3 is CASISSGGTYNEQFF. The CDR3 DNA follows: TGCGCCAGCATATCTAGCGGGGGGACCTACAATGAGCAGTTCTTC.

The rearrangement joins TRBV6-1 to TRBJ2-7, with 7 bases lining up with TRBD2. The CDR3 loop spans 13 amino acids. V lost 5 bases to trimming and J lost 6 bases; unmatched junction nucleotides: 7. Germline CDR1 and CDR2: MNHNS and SASEGT. The DNA of the CDR3 is TGTGCCAGCAGTCCTGGGGGGGTAAGCGAGCAGTACGTC. Translation gives CASSPGGVSEQYV.

CDR3 sequence: CASSPRGQGSGGYGYTF. As DNA, the CDR3 is TGTGCCAGCTCACCCCGAGGACAGGGGAGTGGGGGCTATGGCTACACCTTC. The chain joins TRBV18 to TRBJ1-2, with 9 bases identical to TRBD1. The CDR3 has 17 amino acids. In germline, CDR1 is KGHSH, CDR2 LQKENI. J was trimmed by 4 bases and V by 3 bases; bases with no gene match: 12.

The rearrangement joins TRBV15 to TRBJ1-4; 9 bases are a match to TRBD1. This CDR3 contains 14 residues. Trimming at V came to 4 bases and at J to 7 bases, leaving 4 bases not matched to a gene. The germline V gene encodes CDR1 LNHNV and CDR2 YYDKDF (reference sequence). CDR3 nucleotides: TGTGCCACCAGCAAAGACAGGGGGGCTGAAAAACTGTTTTTT. It yields the protein CATSKDRGAEKLFF.

This chain links TRBV5-1 with TRBJ2-5, with TRBD2 identical over 10 bases. CDR3 length equals 14 residues. Germline trimming cut 4 bases from V and 5 bases from J; bases unmatched to any gene: 5. Germline V gene data show CDR1 as SGHRS and CDR2 as YFSETQ. CDR3 amino acids: CASSPAGGPETQYF. CDR3 in DNA: TGCGCCAGCAGCCCAGCGGGAGGGCCGGAGACCCAGTACTTC.

V is TRBV6-1 and J is TRBJ1-2; no firm D call. Germline V lookup: CDR1 MNHNS, CDR2 SASEGT. Trimming took off 7 bases at V and 3 bases at J, with 15 bases between the two ends. This CDR3 has 14 residues. Here the CDR3 DNA reads TGTGCCAGCACCATCAAAGAAGGAGACTATGGCTACACCTTC. Its translation: CASTIKEGDYGYTF.

This clone has at least ten counts. The chain recombines TRBV14 with TRBJ2-1; 7 bases are a match to TRBD1. The V gene's germline CDR1 is SGHDN and CDR2 FVKESK. The CDR3 length is 14 residues. V lost 5 bases, J lost 5 bases, and 6 bases stayed unmatched. CDR3: CASSATGLDNEQFF. Written as DNA, the CDR3 is TGTGCCAGCAGCGCGACAGGGCTAGACAATGAGCAGTTCTTC.

V gene TRBV7-2 combines with J gene TRBJ2-3, with 9 bases fitting TRBD2. From germline, CDR1 is SGHTA and CDR2 FQGNSA. This CDR3 is built from 16 residues. V shed 5 bases, J shed 2 bases, and the junction held 8 bases outside the gene matches. CDR3 in DNA: TGTGCCAGCAGCGACCGACTAGCGGTGACCACAGATACGCAGTATTTT. Translating gives CASSDRLAVTTDTQYF.

The rearrangement links TRBV19 to TRBJ2-1; D may be TRBD1 (5 bases). CDR1 LNHDA and CDR2 SQIVND come from the germline V gene (reference sequence). V was shortened by 5 bases and J by 7 bases, with 12 bases between the two germline ends. This CDR3 comprises 13 residues. Here the CDR3 DNA reads TGTGCCAGTAGTTGGAGCAGGGAAAATGAGCAGTTCTTC. Protein: CASSWSRENEQFF.

V usage is TRBV15 and J usage is TRBJ2-1, with 9 bases lining up with TRBD2. CDR3 length: 16 amino acids. The V and J ends lost 4 bases and 2 bases, in that order; junction bases with no gene match: 6. In germline, CDR1 is LNHNV, CDR2 YYDKDF (reference sequence). The CDR3 coding sequence is TGTGCCACCAGCACCCGGACTAGCGCAACCTACAATGAGCAGTTCTTC. Encoded protein: CATSTRTSATYNEQFF. Full variable domain (remainder filled in from reference TRBV15 and TRBJ2-1): DAMVIQNPRYQVTQFGKPVTLSCSQTLNHNVMYWYQQKSSQAPKLLFHYYDKDFNNEADTPDNFQSRRPNTSFCFLDIRSPGLGDTAMYLCATSTRTSATYNEQFFGPGTRLTVL.

This clone came up once. The rearrangement joins TRBV9 to TRBJ2-5; weak D call: TRBD2 (5 bases). With 0 bases removed from V and 5 bases from J, the gap between germline ends came to 14 bases. The CDR3 has 15 amino acids. CDR1 is SGDLS and CDR2 is YYNGEE in the germline V gene. CDR3 sequence (DNA): TGTGCCAGCAGCGTAGGGTCCGGGGTCTTTGAGACCCAGTACTTC. Its translation: CASSVGSGVFETQYF.

This clone occurred a few times. The V call is TRBV9, the J call TRBJ2-2; D uncertain. V dropped 3 bases and J dropped 6 bases, with 9 bases sitting between them. Per the germline V gene, CDR1 is SGDLS and CDR2 is YYNGEE. The CDR3 has 13 residues. The CDR3 protein is CASSEEFAGELFF. Written as DNA, the CDR3 is TGTGCCAGCAGCGAGGAGTTCGCCGGGGAGCTGTTTTTT.

This clone appeared a single time. V and J are TRBV4-3 and TRBJ2-3, with 9 bases that match TRBD2. Trimming at V came to 5 bases and at J to 4 bases, leaving 7 bases not matched to a gene. Germline V gene data show CDR1 as LGHNA and CDR2 as YSLEER. The CDR3 has 15 residues. CDR3 in DNA: TGCGCCAGCAGCATAAGCGGGGGGATCGCAGATACGCAGTATTTT. Translating it yields CASSISGGIADTQYF.

This chain joins TRBV13 and TRBJ2-5; 11 bases line up with TRBD2. The V and J ends lost 5 bases and 1 base, in that order; junction bases with no gene match: 9. The length of the CDR3 is 17 residues. Germline CDR1 is PRHDT and CDR2 is FYEKMQ (reference sequence). CDR3 sequence: CASSGILAGGSQETQYF. For the CDR3, the DNA is TGTGCCAGCAGCGGCATTCTAGCGGGGGGATCCCAAGAGACCCAGTACTTC.